Each of the 10 T cell receptor beta chains below was sequenced from the same sample in a study of Tregs in tolerant kidney transplant recipients. Clones were read by immunoSEQ multiplex PCR, and TCRdb kept only the in-frame ones, dropping some. The profile covers roughly 250,000 clones, with about 80% appearing a single time and under 0.65% taken by the ten largest. Input material: CD4+ T cells from blood. The origin of the receptors is a human donor in good health.

V gene TRBV18 combines with J gene TRBJ1-5; 8 positions match TRBD1. The CDR3 loop spans 13 amino acids. V shed 5 bases and J 5 bases; nucleotides not matched to a gene: 2. Germline V gene lookup returns CDR1 KGHSH and CDR2 LQKENI. CDR3 protein: CASSGQGDQPQHF. The DNA of the CDR3 is TGTGCCAGCTCAGGACAGGGAGATCAGCCCCAGCATTTT.

This chain connects TRBV7-2 to TRBJ2-5, with a tentative D call TRBD2 (6 bases). Germline V lookup: CDR1 SGHTA, CDR2 FQGNSA. V dropped 5 bases and J dropped 2 bases, with 9 bases sitting between them. The CDR3 totals 13 residues. This CDR3 reads CASSGGIQETQYF. The CDR3 DNA reads as TGTGCCAGCAGCGGAGGGATACAAGAGACCCAGTACTTC.

The rearrangement links TRBV4-1 to TRBJ2-7, with a weak D call TRBD2 (5 bases). Germline V CDR1 and CDR2: MGHRA, YSYEKL. The CDR3 runs 15 residues. The germline V and J ends were trimmed by 0 bases and 4 bases, with 13 bases remaining between them. The CDR3 DNA follows: TGCGCCAGCAGCCAAGATCCTCGTCGAGGGTACGAGCAGTACTTC. Its translation: CASSQDPRRGYEQYF.

As to this clone: This CDR3 is also generated by other DNA sequences in the sample. Written as DNA, the CDR3 is TGTGCCTGGAGTGTAGGGGTGGGGGGTGTGCAGTTCTTC. It is translated as CAWSVGVGGVQFF. This chain uses TRBV30 with TRBJ2-1; D might be TRBD2 (6 bases). CDR3 length: 13 amino acids. The germline V and J ends were trimmed by 0 bases and 12 bases, with 15 bases remaining between them. Germline CDR1 reads GTSNPN; CDR2 reads SVGIG (reference sequence).

This clone has only a few counts. The chain has TRBV5-1 and TRBJ1-4, with 7 nucleotides matching TRBD1. This CDR3 has 15 residues. V shed 5 bases and J 7 bases; nucleotides not matched to a gene: 11. Germline V lookup: CDR1 SGHRS, CDR2 YFSETQ. The CDR3: CASRTDRDSSEKLFF. DNA of the CDR3: TGCGCCAGCAGGACTGACCGGGACAGTAGTGAAAAACTGTTTTTT.

This chain links TRBV5-1 with TRBJ2-1; 7 positions match TRBD2. The germline V gene has CDR1 SGHRS and CDR2 YFSETQ. CDR3 length: 17 residues. Trimming removed 0 bases from V and 5 bases from J; junction bases left unmatched: 11. CDR3 region: CASSLAVRREFDNEQFF. The CDR3 nucleotides are TGCGCCAGCAGCTTGGCGGTACGGCGGGAGTTCGACAATGAGCAGTTCTTC.

The rearrangement uses TRBV23-1 and TRBJ2-1, with D maybe TRBD1 (5 bases). TRBV23-1 is given ORF status, its function remaining uncertain. The CDR3 covers 13 residues. V was trimmed by 6 bases and J by 7 bases, leaving 13 bases between them. DNA of the CDR3: TGCGCCAGCAGGCAGCAGGGTGGGAATGAGCAGTTCTTC. It encodes CASRQQGGNEQFF.

The chain carries TRBV19 and TRBJ2-6; 8 bases line up with TRBD1. CDR1 and CDR2 (germline): LNHDA, SQIVND (reference sequence). J was trimmed by 1 base and V by 1 base; bases with no gene match: 9. The CDR3 is 19 residues long. This CDR3 reads CASSIVGRGLRSGANVLTF. The DNA for the CDR3 is TGTGCCAGTAGTATAGTCGGCAGGGGGCTTAGGTCTGGGGCCAACGTCCTGACTTTC.

The chain links TRBV4-1 to TRBJ2-2; D is unresolved. Germline CDR1 MGHRA, CDR2 YSYEKL. The V and J ends lost 2 bases and 2 bases respectively, with 6 bases between them. CDR3 length equals 14 residues. CDR3 amino acids: CASSQYINTGELFF. CDR3 sequence (DNA): TGCGCCAGCAGCCAATACATTAACACCGGGGAGCTGTTTTTT.

The chain uses TRBV18 and TRBJ2-1; D possibly matches TRBD1 or TRBD2 (5 bases each). The CDR3 covers 13 residues. The germline V gene encodes CDR1 KGHSH and CDR2 LQKENI. Trimming removed 3 bases from V and 8 bases from J, with 11 bases in between. This CDR3 is CASSPAQGDEQFF. CDR3 sequence (DNA): TGTGCCAGCTCACCGGCTCAGGGAGATGAGCAGTTCTTC. Using reference TRBV18 and TRBJ2-1 for the parts outside the CDR3, the full variable domain is NAGVMQNPRHLVRRRGQEARLRCSPMKGHSHVYWYRQLPEEGLKFMVYLQKENIIDESGMPKERFSAEFPKEGPSILRIQQVVRGDSAAYFCASSPAQGDEQFFGPGTRLTVL.